These 25 T cell receptor beta chains were all obtained from the same sample, sequenced in a study of OX40 agonist ivuxolimab in advanced cancers. Sequencing used immunoSEQ multiplex PCR; TCRdb keeps in-frame clones, though not all of them. Of tens of thousands of clones listed, over 75% are singletons. Specimen: CD4+ or CD8+ T cells sorted from blood, collected in a trial of the OX40 agonist ivuxolimab. The receptors come from an adult with an advanced solid tumor such as melanoma, head and neck, liver or kidney cancer.

The chain is built from TRBV4-2 and TRBJ2-1; no clear D gene. V was cut by 0 bases and J by 2 bases, with 14 bases left in between. Germline V gene sequence: CDR1 LGHNA, CDR2 YNFKEQ. The CDR3 runs to 17 residues. CDR3 in DNA: TGTGCCAGCAGCCAAGACATCGATGGAGTGCCCTACAATGAGCAGTTCTTC. It is translated as CASSQDIDGVPYNEQFF.

This chain joins TRBV2 and TRBJ2-5, with 9 nucleotides matching TRBD1. The CDR3 extends over 14 amino acids. The germline V gene encodes CDR1 SNHLY and CDR2 FYNNEI. The V segment lost 6 bases and the J segment 6 bases; nucleotides outside the gene matches: 8. CDR3 protein: CASSGPTGGQTQYF. The CDR3 nucleotides are TGTGCCAGCAGCGGCCCGACAGGGGGACAGACCCAGTACTTC.

V and J are TRBV4-1 and TRBJ2-7; D is uncertain. The CDR3 sequence is 11 residues long. CDR1 MGHRA and CDR2 YSYEKL come from the germline V gene. Deletions cut 1 base from V and 5 bases from J, with 3 bases between. The CDR3 loop reads CASSQGDEQYV. As DNA, the CDR3 is TGCGCCAGCAGCCAAGGAGACGAGCAGTACGTC.

The chain uses TRBV7-2 and TRBJ2-1; 9 positions agree with TRBD1. V shed 7 bases and J 4 bases; nucleotides not matched to a gene: 2. The CDR3 is made up of 13 amino acids. Germline CDR1 SGHTA, CDR2 FQGNSA. In DNA form, the CDR3 reads TGTGCCAGCAACAGGGGGCCTTACAATGAGCAGTTCTTC. The encoded protein is CASNRGPYNEQFF.

This chain joins TRBV4-3 and TRBJ2-3; D ambiguous. V lost 3 bases to trimming and J lost 2 bases, with 6 bases between them. Germline values: CDR1 LGHNA, CDR2 YSLEER. There are 13 residues in the CDR3. CDR3 nucleotide sequence: TGCGCCAGCAGCCAGGATTACACAGATACGCAGTATTTT. Translation: CASSQDYTDTQYF.

This rearrangement joins TRBV5-6 to TRBJ1-2; D gene uncertain. The ends were cut back, 0 bases at V and 4 bases at J, with 10 bases in the middle. The CDR3 has 14 residues. Germline CDR1 and CDR2: SGHDT and YYEEEE. The CDR3 region is CASSLEGFRYGYTF. In DNA form, the CDR3 reads TGTGCCAGCAGCTTGGAAGGGTTTCGCTATGGCTACACCTTC.

The chain recombines TRBV9 with TRBJ2-5, with 10 bases aligning to TRBD2. The V and J ends lost 4 bases and 11 bases, in that order; junction bases with no gene match: 14. Germline CDR1 reads SGDLS; CDR2 reads YYNGEE. The CDR3 covers 15 residues. This CDR3 is CASSPNPAGGGEQYF. Here the CDR3 DNA reads TGTGCCAGCAGCCCCAACCCAGCGGGAGGGGGAGAGCAGTACTTC.

The chain couples TRBV28 to TRBJ1-1; no reliable D call. V lost 3 bases and J lost 5, with 13 bases in between. Germline V gives CDR1 MDHEN, CDR2 SYDVKM. There are 14 residues in the CDR3. CDR3 in DNA: TGTGCCAGCAGTTTCCGACCCGCGGTTACTGAAGCTTTCTTT. This translates into CASSFRPAVTEAFF.

V is TRBV25-1 and J is TRBJ1-1; TRBD1 agrees at 7 bases. Germline loops: CDR1 MGHDK, CDR2 SYGVNS. The CDR3 covers 14 residues. V was clipped by 3 bases and J by 5 bases; unmatched bases: 6. As DNA, the CDR3 is TGTGCCAGCAGTGAGGGAGGGGGCTATACTGAAGCTTTCTTT. Protein: CASSEGGGYTEAFF.

The chain is built from TRBV5-1 and TRBJ2-7; the match to TRBD1 covers 12 bases. This CDR3 has 14 residues. Germline V gene lookup returns CDR1 SGHRS and CDR2 YFSETQ. Trimming removed 3 bases from V and 5 bases from J; junction bases left unmatched: 3. For the CDR3, the DNA is TGCGCCAGCAGCTATGGGACAGGGGGCGACGAGCAGTACTTC. It translates to CASSYGTGGDEQYF.

The chain combines TRBV6-5 with TRBJ1-1; a weak D match, TRBD1 (5 bases). The CDR3 totals 10 residues. Deletions cut 10 bases from V and 10 bases from J, with 13 bases between. Looked up from germline, CDR1 is MNHEY and CDR2 is SVGAGI. In DNA, the CDR3 is TGTGCCACCTTGGGACCACCAGCTTTCTTT. Protein product: CATLGPPAFF.

The rearrangement joins TRBV11-3 to TRBJ2-1; no clear D gene. The CDR3 totals 15 residues. CDR1 SGHNT and CDR2 YENEEA come from the germline V gene. Trimming removed 4 bases at V and 0 bases at J, with 10 bases between. In DNA form, the CDR3 reads TGTGCCAGCAGCTCCTTAGAGTCCTCCTACAATGAGCAGTTCTTC. Protein product: CASSSLESSYNEQFF. Full variable domain (rest looked up from reference TRBV11-3 and TRBJ2-1): EAGVVQSPRYKIIEKKQPVAFWCNPISGHNTLYWYLQNLGQGPELLIRYENEEAVDDSQLPKDRFSAERLKGVDSTLKIQPAELGDSAVYLCASSSLESSYNEQFFGPGTRLTVL.

The genes are TRBV7-9 and TRBJ2-5; D is unclear. There are 13 residues in the CDR3. Germline V lookup: CDR1 SEHNR, CDR2 FQNEAQ (reference sequence). The V gene lost 1 base and the J gene lost 5 bases, with 8 bases spanning the gap. The CDR3 sequence: CASSLDSSETQYF. As DNA, the CDR3 is TGTGCCAGCAGCTTAGATAGTTCGGAGACCCAGTACTTC.

The chain uses TRBV6-4 and TRBJ2-7, with 8 bases fitting TRBD1. This CDR3 has 17 amino acids. Unmatched junction bases numbered 16, after V lost 8 bases and J lost 1 base. In germline, CDR1 is MRHNA, CDR2 SNTAGT. Here the CDR3 DNA reads TGTGCCAGCCGGGAGACCCAGGGGGCCTGTAGGTCCTACGAGCAGTACTTC. The encoded protein is CASRETQGACRSYEQYF.

The chain recombines TRBV18 with TRBJ2-1; 12 bases map to TRBD2. Trimming removed 6 bases from V and 0 bases from J; junction bases left unmatched: 3. CDR3 length: 16 amino acids. CDR1 and CDR2 from the germline V gene are KGHSH and LQKENI. The DNA of the CDR3 is TGTGCCAGCTCTCTAGCGGGAGGGCCCTCCTACAATGAGCAGTTCTTC. It encodes CASSLAGGPSYNEQFF.

This CDR3 reads CASSSTSYQVSEAFF. Written as DNA, the CDR3 is TGTGCCAGCAGTTCCACGTCCTACCAAGTGTCTGAAGCTTTCTTT. The rearrangement uses TRBV28 and TRBJ1-1; D unresolved. The germline CDR1 and CDR2 sequences are MDHEN and SYDVKM. The ends were cut back, 4 bases at V and 6 bases at J, with 18 bases in the middle. The CDR3 sequence is 15 residues long.

J is TRBJ2-7 and V is TRBV6-5; 9 bases line up with TRBD1. Germline V lookup: CDR1 MNHEY, CDR2 SVGAGI. Trimming at V came to 5 bases and at J to 5 bases, leaving 7 bases not matched to a gene. This CDR3 is 14 amino acids long. CDR3 residues: CASSKNRGLNEQYF. CDR3 bases: TGTGCCAGCAGTAAGAACAGGGGGCTCAACGAGCAGTACTTC.

This chain connects TRBV7-9 to TRBJ2-7, with 7 bases aligning to TRBD1. The J segment lost 4 bases and the V segment lost 4 bases, leaving 13 bases of the junction unmatched. Germline CDR1 SEHNR, CDR2 FQNEAQ (reference sequence). The CDR3 runs to 16 residues. The CDR3 is CASSSPTGTEIYEQYF. CDR3 in DNA: TGTGCCAGCAGCTCCCCCACCGGGACAGAAATTTACGAGCAGTACTTC.

V usage is TRBV6-5 and J usage is TRBJ2-1, with TRBD2 matching over 11 bases. J was trimmed by 4 bases and V by 6 bases; bases with no gene match: 5. This CDR3 spans 15 amino acids. Germline assignment: CDR1 MNHEY and CDR2 SVGAGI. CDR3 amino acids: CASSTGTSGYNEQFF. CDR3 nucleotide sequence: TGTGCCAGCAGCACCGGGACTAGCGGATACAATGAGCAGTTCTTC.

This rearrangement joins TRBV25-1 to TRBJ2-3; 11 nucleotides agree with TRBD2. Germline V lookup: CDR1 MGHDK, CDR2 SYGVNS. V lost 3 bases, J lost 7 bases, and 12 bases stayed unmatched. The CDR3 runs to 17 residues. The CDR3 spells CASSDRLAGYNSYTQYF. CDR3 nucleotides: TGTGCCAGCAGTGATCGACTAGCGGGGTATAATTCATATACGCAGTATTTT.

The rearrangement links TRBV7-3 to TRBJ2-1, with D tentatively TRBD1 (6 bases). Germline values: CDR1 SGHTA, CDR2 FQGTGA. V lost 1 base and J 10 bases, leaving 11 bases between the germline ends. This CDR3 is built from 13 residues. The CDR3 is CASSLIQGTEQFF. In nucleotides, the CDR3 is TGTGCCAGCAGCTTAATACAGGGAACAGAGCAGTTCTTC.

The chain carries TRBV23-1 and TRBJ2-1; TRBD1 is a possible D gene (5 bases). TRBV23-1 qualifies as an ORF whose function is uncertain. There are 17 residues in the CDR3. Trimming cost V 3 bases and J 8 bases, with 23 bases left between them. The DNA for the CDR3 is TGCGCCAGCAGTCACCCCTTCCAGGACACTTGTTTGGATGAGCAGTTCTTC. Protein: CASSHPFQDTCLDEQFF.

The V gene is TRBV13, the J gene TRBJ2-3; 11 nucleotides line up with TRBD2. After removal of 5 bases from V and 6 bases from J, the junction contained 7 bases not matched to a gene. The CDR3 sequence is 15 residues long. Germline V gives CDR1 PRHDT, CDR2 FYEKMQ (reference sequence). As DNA, the CDR3 is TGTGCCAGCAGCCGCCTAGCGGGAGGTTTGGATACGCAGTATTTT. Its translation is CASSRLAGGLDTQYF.

This clone was detected once. This rearrangement joins TRBV18 to TRBJ2-7; 9 bases align to TRBD2. CDR1 KGHSH and CDR2 LQKENI come from the germline V gene. The CDR3 loop spans 15 amino acids. The ends lost 0 bases at V and 6 bases at J; junction bases unmatched: 6. CDR3 nucleotides: TGTGCCAGCTCACCACCCCCTAGCGGGATTGGCGAGCAGTACTTC. This gives the protein CASSPPPSGIGEQYF.

This chain connects TRBV19 to TRBJ2-7, with D possibly TRBD2 on 6 matching bases. The germline V and J ends were trimmed by 6 bases and 3 bases, with 15 bases remaining between them. The CDR3 has 14 amino acids. CDR1 is LNHDA, CDR2 SQIVND, per germline (reference sequence). Here the CDR3 DNA reads TGTGCCAGTAGCCCGACGGGACTCTACTACGAGCAGTACTTC. It encodes CASSPTGLYYEQYF.